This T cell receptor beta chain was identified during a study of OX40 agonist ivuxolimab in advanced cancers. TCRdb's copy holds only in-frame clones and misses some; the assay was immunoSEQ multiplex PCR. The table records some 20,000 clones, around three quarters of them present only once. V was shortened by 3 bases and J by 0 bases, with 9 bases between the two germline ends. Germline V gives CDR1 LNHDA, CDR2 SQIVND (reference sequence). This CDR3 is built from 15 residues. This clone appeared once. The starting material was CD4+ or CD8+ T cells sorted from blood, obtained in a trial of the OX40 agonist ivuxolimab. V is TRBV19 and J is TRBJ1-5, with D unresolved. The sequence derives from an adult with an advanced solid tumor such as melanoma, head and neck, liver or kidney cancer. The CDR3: CASSITANSNQPQHF. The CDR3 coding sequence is TGTGCCAGTAGTATTACAGCTAATAGCAATCAGCCCCAGCATTTT. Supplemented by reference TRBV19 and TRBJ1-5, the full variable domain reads DGGITQSPKYLFRKEGQNVTLSCEQNLNHDAMYWYRQDPGQGLRLIYYSQIVNDFQKGDIAEGYSVSREKKESFPLTVTSAQKNPTAFYLCASSITANSNQPQHFGDGTRLSIL.